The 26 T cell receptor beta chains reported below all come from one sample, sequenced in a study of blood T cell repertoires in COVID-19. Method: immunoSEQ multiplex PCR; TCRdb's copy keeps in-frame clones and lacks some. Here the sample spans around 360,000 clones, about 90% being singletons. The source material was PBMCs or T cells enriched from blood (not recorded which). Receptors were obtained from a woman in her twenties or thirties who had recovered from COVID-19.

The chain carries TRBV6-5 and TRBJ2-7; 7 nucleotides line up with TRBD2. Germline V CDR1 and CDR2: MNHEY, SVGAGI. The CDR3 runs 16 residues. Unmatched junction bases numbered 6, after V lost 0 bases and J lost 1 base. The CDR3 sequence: CASSYSYREASYEQYF. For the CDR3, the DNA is TGTGCCAGCAGTTACTCTTACCGGGAGGCGTCCTACGAGCAGTACTTC.

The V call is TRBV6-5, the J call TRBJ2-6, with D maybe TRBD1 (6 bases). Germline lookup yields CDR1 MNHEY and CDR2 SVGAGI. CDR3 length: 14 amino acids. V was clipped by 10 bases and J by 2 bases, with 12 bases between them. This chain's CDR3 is CATTDSTGANVLTF. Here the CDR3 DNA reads TGTGCCACTACGGACAGCACTGGGGCCAACGTCCTGACTTTC.

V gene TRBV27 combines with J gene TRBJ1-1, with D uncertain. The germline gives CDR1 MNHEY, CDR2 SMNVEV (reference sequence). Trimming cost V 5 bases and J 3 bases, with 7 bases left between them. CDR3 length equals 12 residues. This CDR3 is CASSPGDTEAFF. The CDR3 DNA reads TGTGCCAGCAGTCCCGGGGACACTGAAGCTTTCTTT.

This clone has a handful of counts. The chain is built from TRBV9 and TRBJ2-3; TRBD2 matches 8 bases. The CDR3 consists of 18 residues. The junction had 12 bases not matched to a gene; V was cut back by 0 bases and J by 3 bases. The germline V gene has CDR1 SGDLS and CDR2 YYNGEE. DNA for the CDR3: TGTGCCAGCAGCGTAGAAGAACGCGGGAGGCTGGGAACAGATACGCAGTATTTT. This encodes CASSVEERGRLGTDTQYF.

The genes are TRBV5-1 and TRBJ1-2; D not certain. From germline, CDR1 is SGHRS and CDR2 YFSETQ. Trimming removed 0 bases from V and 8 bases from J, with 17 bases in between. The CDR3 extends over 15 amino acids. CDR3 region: CASSLGANQARGYTF. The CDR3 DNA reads TGCGCCAGCAGCTTGGGGGCCAATCAGGCTCGGGGCTACACCTTC.

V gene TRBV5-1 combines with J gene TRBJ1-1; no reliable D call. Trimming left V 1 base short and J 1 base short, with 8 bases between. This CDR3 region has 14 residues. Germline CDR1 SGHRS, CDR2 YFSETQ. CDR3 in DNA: TGCGCCAGCAGCTTGCAGGCGTCGAACACTGAAGCTTTCTTT. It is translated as CASSLQASNTEAFF.

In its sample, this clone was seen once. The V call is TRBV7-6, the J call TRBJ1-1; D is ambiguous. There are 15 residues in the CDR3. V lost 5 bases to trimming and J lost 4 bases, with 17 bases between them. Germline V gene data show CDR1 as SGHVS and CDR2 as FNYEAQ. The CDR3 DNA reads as TGTGCCAGCAGCCCCAACGATGGGGAGAGCACTGAAGCTTTCTTT. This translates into CASSPNDGESTEAFF.

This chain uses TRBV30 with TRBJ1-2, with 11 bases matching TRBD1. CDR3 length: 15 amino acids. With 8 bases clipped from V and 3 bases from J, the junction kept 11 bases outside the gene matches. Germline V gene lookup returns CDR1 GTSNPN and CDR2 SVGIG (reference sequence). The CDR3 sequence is CASRDRGSQHYGYTF. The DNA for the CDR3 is TGTGCCAGTAGGGACAGGGGGTCGCAACACTATGGCTACACCTTC.

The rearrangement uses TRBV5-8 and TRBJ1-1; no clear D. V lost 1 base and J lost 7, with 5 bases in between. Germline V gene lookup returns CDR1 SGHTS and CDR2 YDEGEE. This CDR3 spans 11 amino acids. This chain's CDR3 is CASSLYGEAFF. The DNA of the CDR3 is TGTGCCAGCAGCTTGTACGGTGAAGCTTTCTTT.

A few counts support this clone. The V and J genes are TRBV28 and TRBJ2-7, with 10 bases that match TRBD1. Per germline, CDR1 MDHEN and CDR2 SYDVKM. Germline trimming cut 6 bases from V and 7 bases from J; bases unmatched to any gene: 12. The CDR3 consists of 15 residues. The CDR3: CASSTLDRGLNEQYF. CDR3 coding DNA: TGTGCCAGCAGCACACTCGACAGGGGGCTGAATGAGCAGTACTTC.

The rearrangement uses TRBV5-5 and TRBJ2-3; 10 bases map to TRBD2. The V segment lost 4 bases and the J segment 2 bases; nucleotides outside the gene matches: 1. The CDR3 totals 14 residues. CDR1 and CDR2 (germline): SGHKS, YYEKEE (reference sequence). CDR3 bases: TGTGCCAGCAGCCTAGCGGGGGTCACAGATACGCAGTATTTT. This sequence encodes CASSLAGVTDTQYF. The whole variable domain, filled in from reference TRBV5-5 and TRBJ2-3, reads DAGVTQSPTHLIKTRGQQVTLRCSPISGHKSVSWYQQVLGQGPQFIFQYYEKEERGRGNFPDRFSARQFPNYSSELNVNALLLGDSALYLCASSLAGVTDTQYFGPGTRLTVL.

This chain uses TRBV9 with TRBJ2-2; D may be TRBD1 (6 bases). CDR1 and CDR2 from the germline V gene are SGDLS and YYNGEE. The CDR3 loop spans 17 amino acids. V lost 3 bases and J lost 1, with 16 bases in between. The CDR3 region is CASSAPGVQGNTGELFF. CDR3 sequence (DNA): TGTGCCAGCAGCGCCCCCGGCGTACAGGGGAACACCGGGGAGCTGTTTTTT.

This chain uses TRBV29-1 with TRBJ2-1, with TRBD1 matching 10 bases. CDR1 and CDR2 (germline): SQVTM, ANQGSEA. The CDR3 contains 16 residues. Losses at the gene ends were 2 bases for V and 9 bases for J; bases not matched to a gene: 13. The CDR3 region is CSVELLPGQGIVEQFF. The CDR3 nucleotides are TGCAGCGTTGAACTGCTTCCGGGACAGGGGATTGTTGAGCAGTTCTTC.

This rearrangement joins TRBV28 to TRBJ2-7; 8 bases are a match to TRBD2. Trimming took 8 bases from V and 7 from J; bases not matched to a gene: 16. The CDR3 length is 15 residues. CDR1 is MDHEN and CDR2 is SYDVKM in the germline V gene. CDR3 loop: CASLEASGPQLEQYF. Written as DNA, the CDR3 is TGTGCCAGCCTGGAGGCTAGCGGGCCCCAGTTAGAGCAGTACTTC.

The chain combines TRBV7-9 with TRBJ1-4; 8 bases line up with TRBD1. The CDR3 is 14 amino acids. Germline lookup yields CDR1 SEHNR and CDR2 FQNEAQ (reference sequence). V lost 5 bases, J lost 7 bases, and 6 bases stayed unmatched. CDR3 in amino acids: CASSPTGEGEKLFF. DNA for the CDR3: TGTGCCAGCAGCCCGACAGGGGAGGGTGAAAAACTGTTTTTT. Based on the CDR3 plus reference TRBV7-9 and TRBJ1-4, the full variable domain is DTGVSQNPRHKITKRGQNVTFRCDPISEHNRLYWYRQTLGQGPEFLTYFQNEAQLEKSRLLSDRFSAERPKGSFSTLEIQRTEQGDSAMYLCASSPTGEGEKLFFGSGTQLSVL.

The CDR3, as DNA: TGTGCCAGCAGTTTAACCGGGTATAATTCACCCCTCCACTTT. Translated, it gives CASSLTGYNSPLHF. The V call is TRBV27, the J call TRBJ1-6; D ambiguous. Trimming took off 2 bases at V and 4 bases at J, with 6 bases between the two ends. The CDR3 runs 14 residues. Per the germline V gene, CDR1 is MNHEY and CDR2 is SMNVEV (reference sequence).

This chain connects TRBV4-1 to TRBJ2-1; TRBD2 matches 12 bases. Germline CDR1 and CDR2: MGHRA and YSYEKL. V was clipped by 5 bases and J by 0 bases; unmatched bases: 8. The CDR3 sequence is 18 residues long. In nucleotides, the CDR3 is TGCGCCAGCAGCTTCTTCCGGACTAGCGGGACCTCCTACAATGAGCAGTTCTTC. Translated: CASSFFRTSGTSYNEQFF.

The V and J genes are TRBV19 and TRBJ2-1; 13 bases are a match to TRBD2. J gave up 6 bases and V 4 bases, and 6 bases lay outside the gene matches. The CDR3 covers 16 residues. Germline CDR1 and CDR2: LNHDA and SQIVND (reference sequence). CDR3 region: CASSTKGLAGVNEQFF. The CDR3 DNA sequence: TGTGCCAGTAGTACTAAAGGACTAGCGGGAGTCAATGAGCAGTTCTTC.

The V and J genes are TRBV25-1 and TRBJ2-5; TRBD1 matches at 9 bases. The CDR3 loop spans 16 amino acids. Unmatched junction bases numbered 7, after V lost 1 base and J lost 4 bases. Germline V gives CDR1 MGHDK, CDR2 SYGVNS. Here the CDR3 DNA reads TGTGCCAGCAGTGAATGGAGGACAGGGGCATTAGAGACCCAGTACTTC. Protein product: CASSEWRTGALETQYF.

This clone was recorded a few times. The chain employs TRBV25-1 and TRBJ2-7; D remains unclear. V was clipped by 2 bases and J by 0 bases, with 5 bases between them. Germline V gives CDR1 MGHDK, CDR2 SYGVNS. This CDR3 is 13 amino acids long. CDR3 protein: CASSETASYEQYF. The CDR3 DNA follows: TGTGCCAGCAGTGAAACAGCCTCCTACGAGCAGTACTTC.

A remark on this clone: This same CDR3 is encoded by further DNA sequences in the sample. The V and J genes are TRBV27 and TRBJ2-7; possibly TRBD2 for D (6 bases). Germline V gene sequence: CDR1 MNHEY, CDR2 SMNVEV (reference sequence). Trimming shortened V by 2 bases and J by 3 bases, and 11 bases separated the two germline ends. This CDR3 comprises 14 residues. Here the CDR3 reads CASSLRGIGYEQYF. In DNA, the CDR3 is TGTGCCAGCAGTTTACGCGGGATAGGCTACGAGCAGTACTTC.

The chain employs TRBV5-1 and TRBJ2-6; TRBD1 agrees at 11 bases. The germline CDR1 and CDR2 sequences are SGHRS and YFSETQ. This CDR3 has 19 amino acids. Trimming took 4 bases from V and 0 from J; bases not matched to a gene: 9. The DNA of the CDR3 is TGCGCCAGCAGCCTCGGGACAGGGGGAACCCTCTCTGGGGCCAACGTCCTGACTTTC. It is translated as CASSLGTGGTLSGANVLTF.

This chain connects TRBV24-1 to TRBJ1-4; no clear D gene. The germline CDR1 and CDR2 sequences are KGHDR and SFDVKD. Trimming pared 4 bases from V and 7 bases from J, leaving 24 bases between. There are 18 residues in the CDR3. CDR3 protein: CATSDYFFSPWTGEKLFF. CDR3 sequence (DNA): TGTGCCACCAGTGACTACTTTTTTTCACCGTGGACTGGTGAAAAACTGTTTTTT.

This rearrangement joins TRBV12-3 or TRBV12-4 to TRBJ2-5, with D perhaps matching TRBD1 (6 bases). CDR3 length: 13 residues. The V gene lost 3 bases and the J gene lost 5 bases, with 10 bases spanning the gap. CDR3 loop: CASSFQGPETQYF. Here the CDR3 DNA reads TGTGCCAGCAGTTTCCAGGGGCCGGAGACCCAGTACTTC.

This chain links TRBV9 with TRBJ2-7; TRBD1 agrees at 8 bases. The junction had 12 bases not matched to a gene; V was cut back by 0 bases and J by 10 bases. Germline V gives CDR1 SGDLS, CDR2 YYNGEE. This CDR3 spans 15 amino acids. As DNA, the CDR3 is TGTGCCAGCAGCGTAGAAGACAGGACAGGGATAGACCAGTACTTC. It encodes CASSVEDRTGIDQYF. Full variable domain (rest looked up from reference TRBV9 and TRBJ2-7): DSGVTQTPKHLITATGQRVTLRCSPRSGDLSVYWYQQSLDQGLQFLIQYYNGEERAKGNILERFSAQQFPDLHSELNLSSLELGDSALYFCASSVEDRTGIDQYFGPGTRLTVT.

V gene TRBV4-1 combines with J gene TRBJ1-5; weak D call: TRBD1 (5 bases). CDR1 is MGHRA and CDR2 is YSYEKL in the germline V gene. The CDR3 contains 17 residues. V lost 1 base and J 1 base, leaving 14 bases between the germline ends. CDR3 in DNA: TGCGCCAGCAGCCAAGTTGTAGGGGCCTTGAGCAATCAGCCCCAGCATTTT. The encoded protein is CASSQVVGALSNQPQHF.